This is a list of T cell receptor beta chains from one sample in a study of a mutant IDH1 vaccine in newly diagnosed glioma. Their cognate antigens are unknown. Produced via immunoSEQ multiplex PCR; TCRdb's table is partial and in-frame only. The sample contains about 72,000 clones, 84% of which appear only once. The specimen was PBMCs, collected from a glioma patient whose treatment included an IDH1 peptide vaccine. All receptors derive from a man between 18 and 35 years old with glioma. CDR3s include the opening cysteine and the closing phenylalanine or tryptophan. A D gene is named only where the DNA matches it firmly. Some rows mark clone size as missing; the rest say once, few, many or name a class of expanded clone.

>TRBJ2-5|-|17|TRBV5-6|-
CASSLRKTGSIGETQYF
TGTGCCAGCAGCTTGCGGAAAACAGGGAGTATAGGAGAGACCCAGTACTTC
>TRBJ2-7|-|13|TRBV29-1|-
CSVRTVHLYEQYF
TGCAGTGTGAGGACGGTTCACTTATACGAGCAGTACTTC
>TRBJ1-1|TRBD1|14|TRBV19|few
CASRGTRDRADAFF
TGTGCCAGTAGGGGTACCCGGGACAGGGCTGATGCTTTCTTT
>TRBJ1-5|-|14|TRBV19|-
CASRFGQFNQPQHF
TGTGCCAGTAGATTTGGACAGTTCAATCAGCCCCAGCATTTT
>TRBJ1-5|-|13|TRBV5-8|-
CASSQDRGQPQHF
TGTGCCAGCAGCCAGGACAGAGGCCAGCCCCAGCATTTT
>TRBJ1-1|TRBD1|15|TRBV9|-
CASSGGQGFNTEAFF
TGTGCCAGCAGCGGGGGACAGGGGTTCAACACTGAAGCTTTCTTT
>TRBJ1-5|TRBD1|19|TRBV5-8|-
CASSLARHRGPGWGQPQHF
TGTGCCAGCAGCTTGGCTCGGCACAGGGGACCTGGTTGGGGTCAGCCCCAGCATTTT
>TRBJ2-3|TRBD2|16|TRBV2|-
CASSDPSGAVTDTQYF
TGTGCCAGCAGTGACCCTAGCGGGGCTGTCACAGATACGCAGTATTTT
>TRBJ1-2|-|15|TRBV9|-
CASSVAGQGGYGYTF
TGTGCCAGCAGCGTAGCAGGGCAGGGAGGATATGGCTACACCTTC
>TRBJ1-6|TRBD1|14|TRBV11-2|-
CASSPTGVNSPLHF
TGTGCCAGCAGTCCCACAGGGGTTAATTCACCCCTCCACTTT
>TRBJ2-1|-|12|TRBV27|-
CASKVSGNEQFF
TGTGCCAGCAAGGTCTCAGGGAATGAGCAGTTCTTC
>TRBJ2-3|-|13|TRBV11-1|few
CASSLGGEDTQYF
TGTGCCAGCAGCTTAGGGGGGGAAGATACGCAGTATTTT
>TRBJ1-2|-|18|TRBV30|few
CAWSGFGLSIINRYGYTF
TGTGCCTGGAGTGGCTTCGGCCTCTCGATAATAAACCGCTATGGCTACACCTTC
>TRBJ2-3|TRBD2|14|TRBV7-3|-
CASSLGTRADTQYF
TGTGCCAGCAGCTTAGGGACTAGAGCTGATACGCAGTATTTT
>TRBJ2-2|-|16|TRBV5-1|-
CASSLEARRGTGELFF
TGCGCCAGCAGCTTGGAGGCGCGGCGGGGCACCGGGGAGCTGTTTTTT
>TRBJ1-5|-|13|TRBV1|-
CTSMTGRNQPQHF
TGCACCAGCATGACAGGGAGGAATCAGCCCCAGCATTTT
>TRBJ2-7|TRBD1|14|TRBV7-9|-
CASSSGTGYYEQYF
TGTGCCAGCAGCTCCGGGACAGGGTATTACGAGCAGTACTTC
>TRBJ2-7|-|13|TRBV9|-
CASGPFSSYEQYF
TGTGCCAGTGGCCCGTTTAGCTCCTACGAGCAGTACTTC
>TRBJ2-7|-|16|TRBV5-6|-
CASSLAKGGRAYEQYF
TGTGCCAGCAGCTTGGCCAAAGGGGGGCGCGCATACGAGCAGTACTTC
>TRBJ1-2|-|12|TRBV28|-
CASSLLTNGYTF
TGTGCCAGCAGTTTATTAACGAACGGCTACACCTTC
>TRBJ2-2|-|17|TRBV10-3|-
CAISEPIVGTVAGELFF
TGTGCCATCAGTGAGCCTATTGTGGGAACGGTGGCGGGGGAGCTGTTTTTT
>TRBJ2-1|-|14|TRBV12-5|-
CASGLEGRTNEQFF
TGTGCTAGTGGTTTGGAGGGAAGGACTAATGAGCAGTTCTTC
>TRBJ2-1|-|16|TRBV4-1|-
CASSQDRAGIYNEQFF
TGCGCCAGCAGCCAAGATCGGGCAGGGATCTACAATGAGCAGTTCTTC
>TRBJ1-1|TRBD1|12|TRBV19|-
CASRDRGSEAFF
TGTGCCAGTAGGGACAGGGGCTCTGAAGCTTTCTTT
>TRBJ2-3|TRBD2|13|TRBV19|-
CASISGGGNTQYF
TGTGCCAGTATTAGCGGGGGGGGGAATACGCAGTATTTT
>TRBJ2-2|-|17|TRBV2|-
CASRGGQSHPITGELFF
TGTGCCAGCAGGGGGGGGCAGTCCCACCCTATCACCGGGGAGCTGTTTTTT
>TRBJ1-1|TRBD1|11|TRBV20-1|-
CSPRQGTEAFF
TGCAGCCCCAGACAGGGCACTGAAGCTTTCTTT
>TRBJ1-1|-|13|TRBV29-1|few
CSVSRGMNTEAFF
TGCAGCGTTAGTCGAGGGATGAACACTGAAGCTTTCTTT
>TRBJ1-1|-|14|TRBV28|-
CASSLLGGNTEAFF
TGTGCCAGCAGTTTATTAGGAGGGAACACTGAAGCTTTCTTT
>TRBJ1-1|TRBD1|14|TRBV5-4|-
CASSTGQPNTEAFF
TGTGCCAGCAGCACGGGACAGCCGAACACTGAAGCTTTCTTT
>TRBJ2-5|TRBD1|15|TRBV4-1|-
CASSGLGQGIETQYF
TGCGCCAGCAGCGGCTTGGGACAGGGAATTGAGACCCAGTACTTC
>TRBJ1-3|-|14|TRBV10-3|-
CATEGLTSGNTIYF
TGTGCCACGGAGGGTTTAACCTCTGGAAACACCATATATTTT
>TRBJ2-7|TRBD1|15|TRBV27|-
CASSFRDSGSWEQYF
TGTGCCAGCAGTTTCCGGGACAGTGGTTCCTGGGAGCAGTACTTC
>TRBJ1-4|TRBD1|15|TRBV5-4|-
CASSLTGATNEKLFF
TGTGCCAGCAGCCTAACAGGGGCAACTAATGAAAAACTGTTTTTT
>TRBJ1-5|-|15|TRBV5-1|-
CASSWTGYKDQPQHF
TGCGCCAGCAGCTGGACGGGGTATAAAGATCAGCCCCAGCATTTT
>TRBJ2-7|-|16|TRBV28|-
CASSPLGQTKYYEQYF
TGTGCCAGCAGTCCGCTAGGACAGACGAAGTACTACGAGCAGTACTTC
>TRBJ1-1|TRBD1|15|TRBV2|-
CASRGTGAQNTEAFF
TGTGCCAGCAGGGGGACAGGGGCTCAGAACACTGAAGCTTTCTTT
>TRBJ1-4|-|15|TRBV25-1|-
CASSDSAGINEKLFF
TGTGCCAGCAGTGATTCAGCAGGGATTAATGAAAAACTGTTTTTT
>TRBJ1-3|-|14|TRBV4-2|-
CASSQERSGNTIYF
TGTGCCAGCAGCCAAGAAAGGTCTGGAAACACCATATATTTT
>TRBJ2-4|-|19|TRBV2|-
CASSAVPVRGLASKNIQYF
TGTGCCAGCAGTGCTGTACCTGTACGTGGGCTAGCGTCCAAAAACATTCAGTACTTC
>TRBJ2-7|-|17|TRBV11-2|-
CASSLAPPGGPVYEQYF
TGTGCCAGCAGCTTAGCCCCCCCCGGGGGCCCTGTCTACGAGCAGTACTTC
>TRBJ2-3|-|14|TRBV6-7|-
CASSSLASPDTQYF
TGTGCCAGCAGTTCCCTGGCGTCGCCAGATACGCAGTATTTT
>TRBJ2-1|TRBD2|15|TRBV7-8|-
CASSSGLAGGDEQFF
TGTGCCAGCAGCTCCGGACTAGCGGGAGGTGATGAGCAGTTCTTC
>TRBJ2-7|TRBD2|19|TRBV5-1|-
CASSFRLAGGSWDSYEQYF
TGCGCCAGCAGCTTCCGACTAGCGGGGGGCTCGTGGGACTCCTACGAGCAGTACTTC
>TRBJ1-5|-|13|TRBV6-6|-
CATSLGNNQPQHF
TGTGCCACCTCTCTGGGCAACAATCAGCCCCAGCATTTT
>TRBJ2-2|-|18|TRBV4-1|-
CASSQDHAGLRGTGELFF
TGCGCCAGCAGCCAAGATCATGCGGGCCTTCGCGGCACCGGGGAGCTGTTTTTT
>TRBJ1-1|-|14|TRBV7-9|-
CASSLSTGGTEAFF
TGTGCCAGCAGCTTATCGACCGGGGGCACTGAAGCTTTCTTT
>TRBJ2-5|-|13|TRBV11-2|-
CASSVHGRGPQYF
TGTGCCAGCAGCGTACACGGTCGTGGGCCCCAGTACTTC
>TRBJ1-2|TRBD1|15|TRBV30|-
CAWSPRTGGMGGYTF
TGTGCCTGGAGTCCCCGGACAGGGGGCATGGGAGGCTACACCTTC
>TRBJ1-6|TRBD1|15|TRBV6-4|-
CASSALDRGNSPLHF
TGTGCCAGCAGTGCCCTAGACAGGGGTAATTCACCCCTCCACTTT
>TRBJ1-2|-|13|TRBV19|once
CASSTDGTLGYTF
TGTGCCAGTAGTACCGACGGGACATTGGGCTACACCTTC
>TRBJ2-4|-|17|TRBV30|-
CAWSPSDGVLAKNIQYF
TGTGCCTGGAGTCCGTCGGACGGGGTATTAGCCAAAAACATTCAGTACTTC
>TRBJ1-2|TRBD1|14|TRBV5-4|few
CASSLQGTGGGYTF
TGTGCCAGCAGCTTACAAGGGACAGGCGGGGGCTACACCTTC
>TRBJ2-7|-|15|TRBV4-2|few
CASSQGSYSGYEQYF
TGTGCCAGCAGCCAAGGGTCATATTCGGGCTACGAGCAGTACTTC